These 21 T cell receptor beta chains were all obtained from the same sample, sequenced in a study of blood T cell repertoires in COVID-19. Here immunoSEQ multiplex PCR was the method, and the copy in TCRdb shows in-frame clones only, minus some. Seen here are a few hundred thousand clones, roughly four fifths observed once, and the top ten hold approximately 5%. The material sequenced was PBMCs or T cells enriched from blood (not recorded which). The receptors originated from a woman in her 50s who had recovered from COVID-19.

The rearrangement joins TRBV7-2 to TRBJ2-2; TRBD1 matches at 9 bases. V shed 6 bases, J shed 4 bases, and the junction held 6 bases outside the gene matches. Germline CDR1 SGHTA, CDR2 FQGNSA. The CDR3 consists of 15 residues. Written as DNA, the CDR3 is TGTGCCAGCAGTTCCGGGACAGGGTTCACCGGGGAGCTGTTTTTT. It is translated as CASSSGTGFTGELFF.

The gene calls are TRBV6-5 and TRBJ2-7; 9 positions match TRBD1. Germline CDR1 and CDR2: MNHEY and SVGAGI. CDR3 length: 13 residues. V lost 7 bases to trimming and J lost 12 bases; unmatched junction nucleotides: 13. CDR3 nucleotides: TGTGCCAGCACTATCGGACAGGGGAGGAGATTGTACTTC. Residues: CASTIGQGRRLYF.

The chain has TRBV5-1 and TRBJ2-7; possibly TRBD1 for D (6 bases). V dropped 4 bases and J dropped 6 bases, with 20 bases sitting between them. The length of the CDR3 is 15 residues. Germline V CDR1 and CDR2: SGHRS, YFSETQ. The DNA of the CDR3 is TGCGCCAGCAGCCAGGACAGTCGTGCGTCTCTCGAGCAGTACTTC. This gives the protein CASSQDSRASLEQYF.

The genes are TRBV15 and TRBJ1-3; TRBD1 might be the D (6 bases). Germline assignment: CDR1 LNHNV and CDR2 YYDKDF (reference sequence). Trimming removed 5 bases from V and 4 bases from J, with 18 bases in between. This CDR3 has 16 residues. The CDR3 bases are TGTGCCACCAGCGCCCTTGCTCGGGGGGGCGGAAACACCATATATTTT. This encodes CATSALARGGGNTIYF. Variable domain in full (rest from reference TRBV15 and TRBJ1-3): DAMVIQNPRYQVTQFGKPVTLSCSQTLNHNVMYWYQQKSSQAPKLLFHYYDKDFNNEADTPDNFQSRRPNTSFCFLDIRSPGLGDTAMYLCATSALARGGGNTIYFGEGSWLTVV.

The chain is built from TRBV2 and TRBJ1-4, with D maybe TRBD1 (6 bases). Germline V gives CDR1 SNHLY, CDR2 FYNNEI. The CDR3 has 14 residues. Trimming removed 4 bases at V and 12 bases at J, with 18 bases between. CDR3 region: CASSGQVFERELFF. CDR3 in DNA: TGTGCCAGCAGTGGACAGGTTTTTGAGAGGGAACTGTTTTTT.

This clone has at least ten counts. The chain recombines TRBV6-2 or TRBV6-3 with TRBJ1-1, with TRBD1 as a possible D gene (5 bases). The CDR3 has 14 residues. V was trimmed by 5 bases and J by 3 bases, leaving 13 bases between them. Germline V lookup: CDR1 MNHEY, CDR2 SVGEGT. DNA for the CDR3: TGTGCCAGCAGTCAAGCAGGGATTTACACTGAAGCTTTCTTT. It yields the protein CASSQAGIYTEAFF.

V gene TRBV27 combines with J gene TRBJ1-1; 8 bases agree with TRBD1. Germline CDR1 MNHEY, CDR2 SMNVEV (reference sequence). The CDR3 has 15 amino acids. Losses at the gene ends were 3 bases for V and 8 bases for J; bases not matched to a gene: 11. CDR3 sequence: CASSFLGQGHGEAFF. CDR3 sequence (DNA): TGTGCCAGCAGTTTTTTAGGACAGGGCCACGGGGAAGCTTTCTTT.

The chain uses TRBV5-7 and TRBJ1-2, with D possibly matching TRBD1 (5 bases). TRBV5-7 qualifies as an ORF whose function is uncertain. V was pared by 5 bases and J by 4 bases, with 15 bases between. This CDR3 comprises 14 residues. The CDR3 spells CASSHCGAGYGYTF. The CDR3, as DNA: TGTGCCAGCAGTCATTGTGGGGCAGGCTATGGCTACACCTTC.

This chain connects TRBV5-4 to TRBJ1-2; 11 bases are shared with TRBD1. With V trimmed by 4 bases and J by 1 base, 6 bases remained unmatched. This CDR3 is built from 16 residues. The germline V gene has CDR1 SGHNT and CDR2 YYREEE (reference sequence). The CDR3 bases are TGTGCCAGCAGCGAGGACAGGGGGCGTCTTAACTATGGCTACACCTTC. Protein product: CASSEDRGRLNYGYTF. The whole variable domain, remainder taken from reference TRBV5-4 and TRBJ1-2, is ETGVTQSPTHLIKTRGQQVTLRCSSQSGHNTVSWYQQALGQGPQFIFQYYREEENGRGNFPPRFSGLQFPNYSSELNVNALELDDSALYLCASSEDRGRLNYGYTFGSGTRLTVV.

The chain recombines TRBV7-2 with TRBJ1-3, with D unresolved. Germline CDR1 SGHTA, CDR2 FQGNSA. The ends were cut back, 0 bases at V and 4 bases at J, with 10 bases in the middle. This CDR3 spans 15 amino acids. In nucleotides, the CDR3 is TGTGCCAGCAGCTTAGCTTTCCCGGGGGGAAACACCATATATTTT. Protein: CASSLAFPGGNTIYF.

The chain carries TRBV2 and TRBJ1-6, with 7 nucleotides matching TRBD1. Losses at the gene ends were 6 bases for V and 5 bases for J; bases not matched to a gene: 4. The CDR3 sequence is 14 residues long. CDR1 is SNHLY, CDR2 FYNNEI, per germline. The CDR3 region is CASRIGQDNSPLHF. The CDR3 DNA reads TGTGCCAGCAGGATCGGACAGGATAATTCACCCCTCCACTTT. The full variable domain, its missing parts supplied by reference TRBV2 and TRBJ1-6, is EPEVTQTPSHQVTQMGQEVILRCVPISNHLYFYWYRQILGQKVEFLVSFYNNEISEKSEIFDDQFSVERPDGSNFTLKIRSTKLEDSAMYFCASRIGQDNSPLHFGNGTRLTVT.

This clone was seen only once. J is TRBJ1-2 and V is TRBV4-1; D perhaps matches TRBD1 (6 bases). The CDR3 is made up of 16 amino acids. V was clipped by 4 bases and J by 4 bases, with 19 bases between them. Per the germline V gene, CDR1 is MGHRA and CDR2 is YSYEKL. CDR3 in amino acids: CASSPWTEPNSYGYTF. CDR3 nucleotides: TGCGCCAGCAGCCCTTGGACAGAACCAAATAGCTATGGCTACACCTTC.

The chain is built from TRBV9 and TRBJ2-3; TRBD2 agrees at 10 bases. With V trimmed by 2 bases and J by 2 bases, 2 bases remained unmatched. The V gene's germline CDR1 is SGDLS and CDR2 YYNGEE. The CDR3 has 15 amino acids. The CDR3 DNA reads TGTGCCAGCAGCGTCACTAGCGGGGTCACAGATACGCAGTATTTT. The encoded protein is CASSVTSGVTDTQYF.

The chain joins TRBV11-2 to TRBJ1-4; possible D gene TRBD1, 6 bases. CDR1 is SGHAT and CDR2 is FQNNGV in the germline V gene. The CDR3 length is 14 residues. The V and J ends lost 1 base and 5 bases respectively, with 8 bases between them. CDR3 residues: CASSLGGPNEKLFF. The CDR3 DNA follows: TGTGCCAGCAGCTTAGGGGGGCCAAATGAAAAACTGTTTTTT.

The V call is TRBV5-5, the J call TRBJ1-1; a possible D gene is TRBD1 (5 bases). There are 14 residues in the CDR3. The V gene's germline CDR1 is SGHKS and CDR2 YYEKEE (reference sequence). Trimming pared 0 bases from V and 4 bases from J, leaving 10 bases between. The CDR3 region has the DNA TGTGCCAGCAGCTTGGAACAGGTCAGCACTGAAGCTTTCTTT. It is translated as CASSLEQVSTEAFF.

This clone has only a few counts. The CDR3 region is CASSWTVTDTQYF. DNA of the CDR3: TGTGCCAGTAGCTGGACAGTCACAGATACGCAGTATTTT. The V gene is TRBV19, the J gene TRBJ2-3; maybe TRBD1 (6 bases). Trimming took off 6 bases at V and 2 bases at J, with 9 bases between the two ends. The CDR3 runs 13 residues. Germline values: CDR1 LNHDA, CDR2 SQIVND (reference sequence).

The chain employs TRBV19 and TRBJ1-6; 7 positions agree with TRBD1. This CDR3 has 13 amino acids. Trimming cost V 5 bases and J 10 bases; bases outside gene matches: 5. Germline V CDR1 and CDR2: LNHDA, SQIVND (reference sequence). CDR3 protein: CASSHDRVSPLHF. As DNA, the CDR3 is TGTGCCAGTAGTCACGACAGGGTCTCACCCCTCCACTTT. The entire variable domain, with the rest obtained from reference TRBV19 and TRBJ1-6, is as follows: DGGITQSPKYLFRKEGQNVTLSCEQNLNHDAMYWYRQDPGQGLRLIYYSQIVNDFQKGDIAEGYSVSREKKESFPLTVTSAQKNPTAFYLCASSHDRVSPLHFGNGTRLTVT.

The V gene is TRBV4-1, the J gene TRBJ1-2, with D perhaps TRBD1 (5 bases). Trimming removed 2 bases at V and 1 base at J, with 11 bases between. From germline, CDR1 is MGHRA and CDR2 YSYEKL. The CDR3 loop spans 15 amino acids. The CDR3 nucleotides read TGCGCCAGCAGCCAACCAGGGTTAAATAACTATGGCTACACCTTC. Translated: CASSQPGLNNYGYTF.

The chain carries TRBV2 and TRBJ1-2; possible D gene TRBD1, 6 bases. Germline CDR1 SNHLY, CDR2 FYNNEI. CDR3 length: 15 residues. V gave up 9 bases and J gave up 0 bases, with 17 bases separating them. The CDR3 loop is CASNFRDTTNYGYTF. CDR3 sequence (DNA): TGTGCCAGTAACTTCCGGGACACCACTAACTATGGCTACACCTTC.

The CDR3 is CASSVGQVYGYTF. The CDR3 bases are TGTGCCAGCAGCGTCGGACAGGTCTATGGCTACACCTTC. The V gene is TRBV9, the J gene TRBJ1-2; 7 bases are shared with TRBD1. Per germline, CDR1 SGDLS and CDR2 YYNGEE. The CDR3 length is 13 residues. Losses at the gene ends were 2 bases for V and 4 bases for J; bases not matched to a gene: 2.

A single count supports this clone. V is TRBV6-5 and J is TRBJ1-1; D might be TRBD1 (6 bases). The CDR3 is made up of 13 amino acids. Trimming left V 6 bases short and J 5 bases short, with 13 bases between. Germline values: CDR1 MNHEY, CDR2 SVGAGI. CDR3 in amino acids: CASRAQGTTEAFF. In DNA, the CDR3 is TGTGCCAGCAGGGCACAGGGTACGACTGAAGCTTTCTTT.